This T cell receptor beta chain came from a study of blood T cell repertoires in COVID-19. Germline CDR1 and CDR2: MNHEY and SMNVEV (reference sequence). The CDR3 covers 15 residues. The V end was cut by 5 bases, the J end by 7 bases, with 20 bases between. Some clones are missing from TCRdb's copy, which holds only in-frame ones; the method was immunoSEQ multiplex PCR. The table has about 310,000 clones, approximately 91% seen once; the top ten hold 9.5%. Source material: PBMCs or T cells enriched from blood (not recorded which). This sequence joins TRBV27 and TRBJ1-2, with D possibly matching TRBD1 (6 bases). This receptor was obtained from a woman in her thirties or forties who had recovered from COVID-19. DNA of the CDR3: TGTGCCAGCAGTCTCGGGTTGGGGGGGGCTGGTGGCTACACCTTC. Its translation is CASSLGLGGAGGYTF.